A single sample gave rise to the 26 T cell receptor beta chains below, sequenced in a study of blood T cells in healthy people across ages. A second PCR of roughly 7 to 11 cycles used a sample-barcoded 5' primer and a J-beta primer mix. TCRdb recomputed calls from the 5' RACE reads with MiXCR, one row per CDR3 protein. In the table there are more than 700,000 distinct CDR3 sequences, about 46% of which are singletons. The sample comprised blood. The receptors here all came from a man older than 75 in good health.

The rearrangement uses TRBV30 and TRBJ1-2; TRBD1 aligns across 8 bases. The V segment lost 3 bases and the J segment 5 bases; nucleotides outside the gene matches: 8. Per germline, CDR1 GTSNPN and CDR2 SVGIG (reference sequence). CDR3 length: 14 amino acids. CDR3 DNA sequence: TGTGCCTGGAGCCTAGGGCAGGGGGCTTATGGCTACACCTTC. It yields the protein CAWSLGQGAYGYTF.

There are many counts of this clonotype. The chain uses TRBV20-1 and TRBJ2-4; 11 bases are shared with TRBD1. The V gene's germline CDR1 is DFQATT and CDR2 SNEGSKA (reference sequence). The CDR3 extends over 18 amino acids. Trimming cost V 5 bases and J 2 bases; bases outside gene matches: 14. CDR3 sequence (DNA): TGCAGTGCTGACGGACAGGGGGCACGGCCTCTTTCCAAAAACATTCAGTACTTC. Its translation is CSADGQGARPLSKNIQYF.

This clonotype was observed at least ten times. With a much larger clone just one base away, this may be a read error. This rearrangement joins TRBV28 to TRBJ2-5; 9 nucleotides agree with TRBD1. The J segment lost 11 bases and the V segment lost 10 bases, leaving 14 bases of the junction unmatched. The CDR3 covers 13 residues. Germline V gives CDR1 MDHEN, CDR2 SYDVKM. The CDR3 reads CATRGTGRDEQYF. CDR3 bases: TGTGCCACCAGAGGGACAGGGAGAGATGAGCAGTACTTC. Looking up the rest from reference TRBV28 and TRBJ2-5 gives the full variable domain: DVKVTQSSRYLVKRTGEKVFLECVQDMDHENMFWYRQDPGLGLRLIYFSYDVKMKEKGDIPEGYSVSREKKERFSLILESASTNQTSMYLCATRGTGRDEQYFGPGTRLLVL.

The chain has TRBV7-2 and TRBJ2-3; possibly TRBD2 for D (5 bases). The CDR3 is made up of 14 amino acids. V dropped 3 bases and J dropped 7 bases, with 14 bases sitting between them. Per the germline V gene, CDR1 is SGHTA and CDR2 is FQGNSA. The CDR3 bases are TGTGCCAGCAGCTTTCCCGGGATTCAGAATACGCAGTATTTT. Amino acids: CASSFPGIQNTQYF.

The chain carries TRBV3-1 and TRBJ2-2; D perhaps matches TRBD2 (5 bases). Trimming removed 0 bases at V and 5 bases at J, with 10 bases between. The CDR3 is 15 residues long. In germline, CDR1 is LGHDT, CDR2 YNNKEL (reference sequence). The CDR3 sequence: CASSQDFSGTGELFF. CDR3 nucleotides: TGTGCCAGCAGCCAAGATTTCAGCGGAACCGGGGAGCTGTTTTTT.

CDR3 in amino acids: CSGWQETQYF. DNA of the CDR3: TGCAGCGGTTGGCAAGAGACCCAGTACTTC. This rearrangement joins TRBV29-1 to TRBJ2-7; the D is unclear. The DNA end lines up better with TRBJ2-5; the J call may be wrong. The CDR3 contains 10 residues. Germline assignment: CDR1 SQVTM and CDR2 ANQGSEA.

V gene TRBV3-1 combines with J gene TRBJ2-1; TRBD2 aligns across 12 bases. Germline trimming cut 4 bases from V and 4 bases from J; bases unmatched to any gene: 17. CDR3 size: 20 residues. The germline gives CDR1 LGHDT, CDR2 YNNKEL (reference sequence). CDR3 DNA sequence: TGTGCCAGCAGCCTATCGCAGAGGGGACTAGCGGGCCATGGTTACAATGAGCAGTTCTTC. It encodes CASSLSQRGLAGHGYNEQFF.

This rearrangement joins TRBV7-3 to TRBJ1-2; D is unresolved. Germline V gives CDR1 SGHTA, CDR2 FQGTGA. The CDR3 is made up of 14 amino acids. V was cut by 1 base and J by 6 bases, with 12 bases left in between. The CDR3 loop reads CASSLNPNSNGYTF. CDR3 in DNA: TGTGCCAGCAGCTTAAATCCGAACTCTAATGGCTACACCTTC.

The chain links TRBV6-2 or TRBV6-3 to TRBJ1-2; 10 bases are a match to TRBD1. Germline loops: CDR1 MNHEY, CDR2 SVGEGT. This CDR3 contains 14 residues. Trimming at V came to 6 bases and at J to 4 bases, leaving 5 bases not matched to a gene. CDR3 protein: CASRTGTGAYGYTF. CDR3 in DNA: TGTGCCAGCAGGACCGGGACAGGGGCCTATGGCTACACCTTC.

This clonotype was detected a few times. The chain recombines TRBV20-1 with TRBJ2-1; 7 bases match TRBD2. This CDR3 is 13 amino acids long. Germline CDR1 is DFQATT and CDR2 is SNEGSKA (reference sequence). V gave up 5 bases and J gave up 9 bases; unmatched junction bases: 10. In DNA form, the CDR3 reads TGCAGTGCTGGGGGTCTGGGGGAGGGTGAGCAGTTCTTC. It yields the protein CSAGGLGEGEQFF.

V gene TRBV27 combines with J gene TRBJ2-4; no definite D call. The J call may be in error: the DNA end matches TRBJ2-7 better. The CDR3 runs to 13 residues. Germline CDR1 and CDR2: MNHEY and SMNVEV (reference sequence). CDR3 in DNA: TGTGCCAGCAGTCTCCGGTATAATTACGAGCAGTACTTC. This codes for CASSLRYNYEQYF.

This clonotype was counted at least ten times. This chain connects TRBV7-2 to TRBJ2-1; the D gene is possibly TRBD2 (5 bases). The CDR3 extends over 17 amino acids. V gave up 1 base and J gave up 0 bases, with 13 bases separating them. Germline V gene lookup returns CDR1 SGHTA and CDR2 FQGNSA. The CDR3 loop reads CASSLDTGSSSYNEQFF. CDR3 sequence (DNA): TGTGCCAGCAGCTTAGATACGGGGTCGAGCTCCTACAATGAGCAGTTCTTC.

This clonotype was seen a handful of times. The chain couples TRBV5-1 to TRBJ2-1; 11 bases map to TRBD2. The CDR3 contains 17 residues. Germline V gene lookup returns CDR1 SGHRS and CDR2 YFSETQ. Trimming at V came to 4 bases and at J to 1 base, leaving 7 bases not matched to a gene. In DNA, the CDR3 is TGCGCCAGCAGCAAGCCTAGCGGGAGGAAGTCCTACAATGAGCAGTTCTTC. It specifies CASSKPSGRKSYNEQFF.

This clonotype was picked up one time. The chain links TRBV7-3 to TRBJ2-6, with no clear D. V was shortened by 5 bases and J by 0 bases, with 11 bases between the two germline ends. Germline V lookup: CDR1 SGHTA, CDR2 FQGTGA. The CDR3 is 16 amino acids. The CDR3 bases are TGTGCCAGCAGCCCCAACAGTAACTCTGGGGCCAACGTCCTGACTTTC. Its translation is CASSPNSNSGANVLTF.

J is TRBJ2-2 and V is TRBV2; possibly TRBD1 or TRBD2 for D (5 bases each). The CDR3 totals 15 residues. V was cut by 3 bases and J by 4 bases, with 12 bases left in between. Germline V lookup: CDR1 SNHLY, CDR2 FYNNEI. DNA for the CDR3: TGTGCCAGCAGTGAGAGGGGCAGTTCCACCGGGGAGCTGTTTTTT. It encodes CASSERGSSTGELFF.

V usage is TRBV18 and J usage is TRBJ2-6; weak D call: TRBD1 (6 bases). V was shortened by 1 base and J by 1 base, with 14 bases between the two germline ends. Germline V lookup: CDR1 KGHSH, CDR2 LQKENI. This CDR3 is built from 18 residues. CDR3 sequence (DNA): TGTGCCAGCTCACCACGACAGGTCGACGTATCTGGGGCCAACGTCCTGACTTTC. Translating it yields CASSPRQVDVSGANVLTF.

The J gene is TRBJ1-5, the V gene TRBV20-1; TRBD1 aligns across 7 bases. CDR1 DFQATT and CDR2 SNEGSKA come from the germline V gene (reference sequence). Trimming at V came to 6 bases and at J to 4 bases, leaving 15 bases not matched to a gene. The CDR3 is 16 residues long. The CDR3 DNA reads TGCAGTGCCGCCGAGGGGGCATGGGGGCAAAATCAGCCCCAGCATTTT. The encoded protein is CSAAEGAWGQNQPQHF.

The chain carries TRBV6-2 or TRBV6-3 and TRBJ1-2, with D perhaps matching TRBD1 (5 bases). This CDR3 spans 13 amino acids. CDR1 is MNHEY and CDR2 is SVGEGT in the germline V gene. V lost 3 bases and J lost 3, with 8 bases in between. CDR3 amino acids: CASSYGHHYGYTF. CDR3 nucleotide sequence: TGTGCCAGCAGTTATGGACATCACTATGGCTACACCTTC.

This chain links TRBV30 with TRBJ2-5; maybe TRBD1 (6 bases). The DNA end is a closer match to TRBJ2-7, so the J assignment may be wrong. The CDR3 runs 13 residues. Per the germline V gene, CDR1 is GTSNPN and CDR2 is SVGIG (reference sequence). The CDR3 DNA is TGTGCCTGGAGCTCGGACAGTTACCACGAGCAGTACTTC. Amino acids: CAWSSDSYHEQYF.

The table lists this clonotype with a count of one. The V gene is TRBV27, the J gene TRBJ1-3, with D hard to call. The ends were cut back, 0 bases at V and 4 bases at J, with 7 bases in the middle. CDR1 and CDR2 from the germline V gene are MNHEY and SMNVEV (reference sequence). The CDR3 has 14 amino acids. This chain's CDR3 is CASSLSDRGNTIYF. Here the CDR3 DNA reads TGTGCCAGCAGTTTATCGGACCGCGGAAACACCATATATTTT.

This clonotype was seen at least ten times. The chain recombines TRBV20-1 with TRBJ2-1; D uncertain. Germline CDR1 reads DFQATT; CDR2 reads SNEGSKA (reference sequence). This CDR3 has 14 residues. Deletions cut 3 bases from V and 3 bases from J, with 12 bases between. The DNA for the CDR3 is TGCAGTGCTAGTACAAACAGAGGCTACAATGAGCAGTTCTTC. This encodes CSASTNRGYNEQFF.

A single count supports this clonotype. It may be a read error: a sequence one base away is much more abundant. CDR3 bases: TGTGCCATCAGTGAGGAGGGCGGGCCAGACGAGCAGTACTTC. Translated, it gives CAISEEGGPDEQYF. V is TRBV10-3 and J is TRBJ2-7, with TRBD2 as a possible D gene (5 bases). V dropped 2 bases and J dropped 5 bases, with 13 bases sitting between them. This CDR3 region has 14 residues. Germline assignment: CDR1 ENHRY and CDR2 SYGVKD.

The chain carries TRBV4-1 and TRBJ2-5; D not resolved. Deletions cut 4 bases from V and 4 bases from J, with 10 bases between. The CDR3 is 13 amino acids. Germline V lookup: CDR1 MGHRA, CDR2 YSYEKL. Written as DNA, the CDR3 is TGCGCCAGCAGCCCCCATGTCCTAGAGACCCAGTACTTC. Protein product: CASSPHVLETQYF.

The chain combines TRBV12-3 or TRBV12-4 with TRBJ2-2; 10 bases align to TRBD2. Unmatched junction bases numbered 9, after V lost 1 base and J lost 4 bases. The CDR3 is made up of 18 amino acids. The CDR3 spells CASSLVITSGTGTGELFF. CDR3 DNA sequence: TGTGCCAGCAGTTTAGTCATTACTAGCGGGACGGGCACCGGGGAGCTGTTTTTT.

This clonotype was seen more than once but under ten times. CDR3 amino acids: CASTRIAGGPDNEQFF. CDR3 nucleotide sequence: TGCGCCAGCACTCGAATAGCGGGAGGGCCCGACAATGAGCAGTTCTTC. This chain uses TRBV5-1 with TRBJ2-1; 11 bases map to TRBD2. The CDR3 has 16 amino acids. CDR1 is SGHRS, CDR2 YFSETQ, per germline. Trimming took 6 bases from V and 5 from J; bases not matched to a gene: 10.

This clonotype was counted a few times. The V and J genes are TRBV7-2 and TRBJ2-7, with a weak D call TRBD1 (5 bases). The germline CDR1 and CDR2 sequences are SGHTA and FQGNSA. Deletions cut 1 base from V and 3 bases from J, with 22 bases between. This CDR3 comprises 18 residues. The CDR3 region has the DNA TGTGCCAGCAGCTTAGTCGGAACAGGTTTTACCCGAGTCTACGAGCAGTACTTC. Its protein is CASSLVGTGFTRVYEQYF.